This is a list of T cell receptor beta chains from one sample in a study of cytomegalovirus exposure and HLA in healthy donors. TCRdb's table, derived via immunoSEQ multiplex PCR, lists solely in-frame clones and lacks some. The sample contains about 36,000 clones, more than 50% of which appear only once. Sequences were obtained from PBMCs. The receptors stem from a woman between 40 and 55 years old in good health and CMV-seropositive. Each CDR3 is given with its conserved first and last residue. D genes are given only for firm matches. Where a row states a size, it is once, few, many or the class of an expanded clone; other rows omit it.

v_call,clone_size,j_call,d_call,cdr3_aa,cdr3_nt
TRBV19,few,TRBJ1-2,-,CASTTGSYGYTF,TGTGCCAGTACCACAGGAAGCTATGGCTACACCTTC
TRBV6-5,-,TRBJ1-2,-,CASSLGQNYGYTF,TGTGCCAGCAGTCTCGGACAGAACTATGGCTACACCTTC
TRBV15,-,TRBJ2-5,-,CATSRRGRNQETQYF,TGTGCCACCAGCCGGAGAGGGAGAAACCAAGAGACCCAGTACTTC
TRBV30,-,TRBJ2-2,TRBD1,CAWSGQGFGELFF,TGTGCCTGGAGCGGACAGGGGTTCGGAGAGCTGTTTTTT
TRBV10-3,-,TRBJ1-2,-,CAIRSSEGPHGYTF,TGTGCCATCAGGTCGTCGGAGGGACCACATGGCTACACCTTC
TRBV9,-,TRBJ1-6,-,CASSTTGTQNSPLHF,TGTGCCAGCAGCACGACCGGGACACAAAATTCACCCCTCCACTTT
TRBV9,-,TRBJ2-3,TRBD2,CASSGSSGQSTDTQYF,TGTGCCAGCAGCGGGTCTAGCGGGCAAAGCACAGATACGCAGTATTTT
TRBV5-1,few,TRBJ2-1,TRBD2,CASSLGSGGSLSSYNEQFF,TGCGCCAGCAGCTTGGGGAGCGGGGGGTCGCTTAGCTCCTACAATGAGCAGTTCTTC
TRBV30,once,TRBJ1-3,TRBD1,CAWKQGVYRNTIYF,TGTGCCTGGAAACAGGGGGTATACCGAAACACCATATATTTT
TRBV4-2,once,TRBJ2-4,TRBD1,CASSQDPGTVKNIQYF,TGTGCCAGCAGCCAAGATCCGGGGACAGTCAAAAACATTCAGTACTTC
TRBV27,few,TRBJ2-7,-,CASRDTFYEQYF,TGTGCCAGCCGGGACACCTTTTACGAGCAGTACTTC
TRBV6-1,few,TRBJ1-1,-,CASSELGGRNTEAFF,TGTGCCAGCAGTGAACTAGGAGGGAGGAACACTGAAGCTTTCTTT
TRBV6-4,-,TRBJ2-1,TRBD2,CASSDVGGSNDEQFF,TGTGCCAGCAGTGACGTGGGCGGGAGCAACGATGAGCAGTTCTTC
TRBV19,-,TRBJ1-1,-,CASIGRGDTEAFF,TGTGCCAGTATCGGCAGGGGCGACACTGAAGCTTTCTTT
TRBV7-6,-,TRBJ2-1,TRBD2,CASSFSSGGDNEQFF,TGTGCCAGCAGCTTTTCTAGCGGGGGCGACAATGAGCAGTTCTTC
TRBV29-1,-,TRBJ1-1,TRBD1,CSVVTGQGATAFF,TGCAGCGTTGTGACGGGTCAGGGGGCGACGGCTTTCTTT
TRBV4-2,medium-sized,TRBJ2-1,TRBD2,CASSQDSAGVYNEQFF,TGTGCCAGCAGCCAAGATAGCGCGGGGGTCTACAATGAGCAGTTCTTC
TRBV6-4,once,TRBJ2-2,-,CASSVGGAGELFF,TGTGCCAGCAGTGTCGGAGGAGCCGGGGAGCTGTTTTTT
TRBV9,-,TRBJ2-3,-,CASSPPGQSDTQYF,TGTGCCAGCAGCCCCCCAGGGCAGTCAGATACGCAGTATTTT
TRBV5-1,few,TRBJ2-1,-,CASSQADLQFF,TGCGCCAGCAGTCAAGCGGACCTGCAGTTCTTC
TRBV5-4,-,TRBJ1-4,-,CASSFRGGEKLFF,TGTGCCAGCAGCTTCAGGGGCGGTGAAAAACTGTTTTTT
TRBV5-1,-,TRBJ2-1,-,CASSLLPGAYNEQFF,TGCGCCAGCAGCCTACTCCCCGGGGCCTACAATGAGCAGTTCTTC
TRBV5-6,few,TRBJ2-5,-,CASSLISETQYF,TGTGCCAGCAGCTTGATAAGCGAGACCCAGTACTTC
TRBV5-1,few,TRBJ2-7,-,CASSFQQGGEQYF,TGCGCCAGCAGCTTCCAACAGGGGGGGGAGCAGTACTTC
TRBV12-5,-,TRBJ1-6,-,CASGKGESGNSPLHF,TGTGCTAGTGGGAAAGGGGAATCAGGTAATTCACCCCTCCACTTT
TRBV6-1,-,TRBJ2-7,-,CASGVGDSYEQYF,TGTGCCAGCGGGGTTGGGGACTCATACGAGCAGTACTTC
TRBV6-4,-,TRBJ2-3,-,CASSEGGETDTQYF,TGTGCCAGCAGTGAAGGCGGGGAGACAGATACGCAGTATTTT
TRBV6-5,-,TRBJ1-4,-,CASKGALNEKLFF,TGTGCCAGTAAAGGGGCCCTTAATGAAAAACTGTTTTTT
TRBV6-5,-,TRBJ1-1,TRBD1,CASSEGGGLTEAFF,TGTGCCAGCAGCGAAGGGGGCGGATTGACTGAAGCTTTCTTT
TRBV11-3,medium-sized,TRBJ1-1,-,CASSPRGANTEAFF,TGTGCCAGCAGCCCCCGGGGGGCGAACACTGAAGCTTTCTTT
TRBV14,once,TRBJ2-3,TRBD2,CASSQGSTSGGADTQYF,TGTGCCAGCAGCCAAGGTTCGACTAGCGGGGGTGCAGATACGCAGTATTTT
TRBV6-6,-,TRBJ2-3,-,CASSYLTTHFTDTQYF,TGTGCCAGCAGTTACCTGACTACTCATTTCACAGATACGCAGTATTTT
TRBV7-9,-,TRBJ1-1,TRBD1,CASSQGQGVETEAFF,TGTGCCAGCAGCCAGGGACAGGGGGTAGAAACTGAAGCTTTCTTT
TRBV18,-,TRBJ2-1,-,CASSPPRRRHADEQFF,TGTGCCAGCTCACCACCGAGGCGTAGGCACGCTGATGAGCAGTTCTTC
TRBV7-9,few,TRBJ1-1,-,CASSSGQNTEAFF,TGTGCCAGCAGCTCCGGACAGAACACTGAAGCTTTCTTT
TRBV5-1,-,TRBJ2-3,TRBD2,CASSDPSGGGTDTQYF,TGCGCCAGCAGCGATCCTAGCGGGGGAGGTACAGATACGCAGTATTTT
TRBV6-1,-,TRBJ1-4,TRBD1,CASRPDRGNEKLFF,TGTGCCAGCAGGCCGGACAGGGGAAATGAAAAACTGTTTTTT
TRBV11-3,few,TRBJ2-3,-,CASSLILGGTDTQYF,TGTGCCAGCAGCTTAATTCTAGGTGGCACAGATACGCAGTATTTT
TRBV6-1,few,TRBJ2-6,-,CASSERFSGANVLTF,TGTGCCAGCAGTGAACGGTTCTCTGGGGCCAACGTCCTGACTTTC
TRBV18,-,TRBJ1-6,-,CASQTQGYDNSPLHF,TGTGCCAGTCAGACCCAGGGTTACGATAATTCACCCCTCCACTTT
TRBV10-3,few,TRBJ1-4,-,CAIRDQETNEKLFF,TGTGCCATCCGAGACCAGGAAACTAATGAAAAACTGTTTTTT
TRBV19,many,TRBJ2-1,-,CASASSYNEQFF,TGTGCCAGCGCGAGCTCCTACAATGAGCAGTTCTTC
TRBV14,-,TRBJ2-1,-,CASSQRMRWSSYNEQFF,TGTGCCAGCAGCCAAAGAATGCGATGGAGCTCCTACAATGAGCAGTTCTTC
TRBV19,few,TRBJ1-5,TRBD1,CASSPTGPHQPQHF,TGTGCCAGTAGTCCGACAGGGCCCCATCAGCCCCAGCATTTT